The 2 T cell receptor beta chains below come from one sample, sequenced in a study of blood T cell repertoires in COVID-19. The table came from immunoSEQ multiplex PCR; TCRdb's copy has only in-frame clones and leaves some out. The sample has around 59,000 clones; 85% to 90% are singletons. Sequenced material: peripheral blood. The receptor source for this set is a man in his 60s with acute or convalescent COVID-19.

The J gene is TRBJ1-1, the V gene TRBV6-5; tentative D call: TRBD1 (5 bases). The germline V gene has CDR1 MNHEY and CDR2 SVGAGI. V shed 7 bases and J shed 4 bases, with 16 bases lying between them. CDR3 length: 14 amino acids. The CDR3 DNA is TGTGCCAGCATTGGGGTGGAGGGGAGCACTGAAGCTTTCTTT. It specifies CASIGVEGSTEAFF.

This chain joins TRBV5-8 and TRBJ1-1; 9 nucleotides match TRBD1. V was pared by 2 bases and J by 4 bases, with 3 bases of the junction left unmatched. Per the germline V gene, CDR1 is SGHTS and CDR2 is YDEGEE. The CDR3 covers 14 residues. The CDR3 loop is CASSFGQGSTEAFF. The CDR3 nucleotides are TGTGCCAGCAGCTTCGGACAGGGGAGCACTGAAGCTTTCTTT.